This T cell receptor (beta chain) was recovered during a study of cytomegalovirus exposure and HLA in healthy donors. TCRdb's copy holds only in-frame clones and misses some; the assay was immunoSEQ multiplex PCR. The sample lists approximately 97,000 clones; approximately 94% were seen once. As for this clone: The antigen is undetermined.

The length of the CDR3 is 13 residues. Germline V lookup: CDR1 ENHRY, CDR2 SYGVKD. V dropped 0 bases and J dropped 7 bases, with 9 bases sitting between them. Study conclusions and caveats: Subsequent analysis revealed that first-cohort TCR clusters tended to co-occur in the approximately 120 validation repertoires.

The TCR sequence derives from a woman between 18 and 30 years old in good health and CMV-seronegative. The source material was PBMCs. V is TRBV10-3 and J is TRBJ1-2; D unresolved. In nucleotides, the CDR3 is TGTGCCATCAGTGAGTCCTCCTTTAGTGGCTACACCTTC. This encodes CAISESSFSGYTF.